This T cell receptor beta chain was sequenced during a study of T cells in Graves' hyperthyroidism and ophthalmopathy. General study findings and limits: The model forecast ophthalmopathy, anticipating it by a median around 6.5 months before onset.

As for this clonotype: The target antigen is unknown.

V gave up 3 bases and J gave up 1 base, with 21 bases separating them. Germline lookup yields CDR1 SEHNR and CDR2 FQNEAQ (reference sequence). The CDR3 is 18 residues long. The CDR3 regions of TCR beta were amplified from RNA transcripts. First-round RT-PCR of the TCR CDR3 relied on the HTBI primer set. From the multiplex PCR reads, TCRdb called clonotypes with MiXCR, one entry per CDR3 protein. Among about 840,000 distinct CDR3 sequences, over 35% were seen once, and the ten largest hold 8.9%. The sample consisted of blood. This receptor was taken from a young man with Graves' hyperthyroidism. The rearrangement uses TRBV7-9 and TRBJ2-5, with D tentatively TRBD1 or TRBD2 (5 bases each). The CDR3 bases are TGTGCCAGCAGCTTGGGACCTTTTTCTTGGGCTGCCCAAGAGACCCAGTACTTC. This sequence encodes CASSLGPFSWAAQETQYF.